This T cell receptor beta chain was sequenced in a study of blood T cell repertoires in COVID-19. The assay was immunoSEQ multiplex PCR, and TCRdb's table has in-frame clones only and misses some. The sample carries fewer than 400,000 clones, under 90% recorded once. V gave up 0 bases and J gave up 1 base, with 9 bases separating them. Looked up from germline, CDR1 is MNHEY and CDR2 is SVGAGI. This CDR3 region has 15 residues. This sequence joins TRBV6-5 and TRBJ1-1; D perhaps matches TRBD1 (6 bases). The sample was peripheral blood. The sequence came from a woman between 25 and 40 years old with COVID-19, enrolled during active disease. The CDR3 DNA is TGTGCCAGCAGTTACTCGTTACAGGGGAACACTGAAGCTTTCTTT. This encodes CASSYSLQGNTEAFF.